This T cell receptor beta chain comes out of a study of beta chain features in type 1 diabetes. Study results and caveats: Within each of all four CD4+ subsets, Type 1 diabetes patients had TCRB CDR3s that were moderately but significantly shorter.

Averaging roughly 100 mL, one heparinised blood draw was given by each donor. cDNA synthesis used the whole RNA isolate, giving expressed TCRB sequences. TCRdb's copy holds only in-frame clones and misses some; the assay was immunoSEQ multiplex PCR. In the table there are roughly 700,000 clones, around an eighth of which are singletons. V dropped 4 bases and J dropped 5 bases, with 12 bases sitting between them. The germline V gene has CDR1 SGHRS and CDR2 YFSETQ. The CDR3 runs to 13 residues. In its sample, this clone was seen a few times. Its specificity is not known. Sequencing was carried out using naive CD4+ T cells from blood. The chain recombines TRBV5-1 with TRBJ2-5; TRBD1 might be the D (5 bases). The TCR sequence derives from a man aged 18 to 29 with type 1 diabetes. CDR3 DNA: TGCGCCAGCAGCCGAACAGGTGGGGAGACCCAGTACTTC. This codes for CASSRTGGETQYF.